Sequencing of this TCR beta chain was carried out in a study of OX40 agonist ivuxolimab in advanced cancers. V was shortened by 2 bases and J by 2 bases, with 10 bases between the two germline ends. CDR1 and CDR2 (germline): SGHTS, YDEGEE. The length of the CDR3 is 14 residues. TCRdb keeps only in-frame clones here, not all; method: immunoSEQ multiplex PCR. The sample records about 76,000 clones, about 89% being singletons. This TCR derives from an adult with an advanced solid tumor such as melanoma, head and neck, liver or kidney cancer. The source was CD4+ or CD8+ T cells sorted from blood, collected in a trial of the OX40 agonist ivuxolimab. V is TRBV5-8 and J is TRBJ2-5; D is undetermined. CDR3 DNA: TGTGCCAGCAGCTTTAGACCCAGGCAAGAGACCCAGTACTTC. As protein: CASSFRPRQETQYF.